The 24 T cell receptor beta chains reported below all come from one sample, sequenced in a study of T cell changes during pregnancy in multiple sclerosis. Only in-frame clones appear in the TCRdb table, and some are missing; sequencing was by immunoSEQ multiplex PCR. The repertoire consists of tens of thousands of clones, with about nine tenths occurring once and the leading ten covering about 2%. Source: peripheral blood, taken in the second trimester of pregnancy. Receptors were obtained from a female donor with multiple sclerosis, enrolled in a pregnancy study.

The rearrangement uses TRBV7-2 and TRBJ2-1; TRBD2 agrees at 11 bases. V lost 6 bases to trimming and J lost 6 bases; unmatched junction nucleotides: 4. CDR3 length: 14 amino acids. Germline V CDR1 and CDR2: SGHTA, FQGNSA. CDR3 in amino acids: CASRRGLAGNEQFF. CDR3 DNA sequence: TGTGCCAGCAGACGAGGACTAGCGGGCAATGAGCAGTTCTTC.

This chain joins TRBV7-2 and TRBJ2-2; TRBD2 aligns across 12 bases. The V and J ends lost 9 bases and 8 bases, in that order; junction bases with no gene match: 7. Germline CDR1 and CDR2: SGHTA and FQGNSA. The CDR3 is 14 amino acids. The CDR3 loop is CASSQGTSGGELFF. The CDR3 DNA follows: TGTGCCAGTAGCCAAGGGACTAGCGGGGGGGAGCTGTTTTTT.

The chain's CDR3 is CSVEDKGQDTTNEKLFF. The CDR3, as DNA: TGCAGCGTTGAAGATAAAGGACAGGATACAACTAATGAAAAACTGTTTTTT. The genes are TRBV29-1 and TRBJ1-4; 7 bases are shared with TRBD1. The CDR3 consists of 17 residues. The germline V gene encodes CDR1 SQVTM and CDR2 ANQGSEA. The V gene end was trimmed by 0 bases and the J gene end by 0 bases; junction bases not matched to a gene: 7.

V is TRBV11-1 and J is TRBJ2-7; TRBD2 aligns across 9 bases. The trim removed 2 bases at V and 3 bases at J, leaving 5 bases unmatched. Germline lookup yields CDR1 SGHAT and CDR2 FQDESV (reference sequence). The CDR3 is 15 residues long. Here the CDR3 reads CASSLSSGSVYEQYF. CDR3 coding DNA: TGTGCCAGCAGCTTAAGTAGCGGGAGCGTCTACGAGCAGTACTTC.

The count of this clone is one. V usage is TRBV30 and J usage is TRBJ1-2, with D unresolved. Germline loops: CDR1 GTSNPN, CDR2 SVGIG (reference sequence). CDR3 length: 14 amino acids. Trimming shortened V by 1 base and J by 1 base, and 10 bases separated the two germline ends. CDR3 amino acids: CAWSDLLRNYGYTF. For the CDR3, the DNA is TGTGCCTGGAGTGATCTACTGCGTAACTATGGCTACACCTTC.

The rearrangement uses TRBV10-3 and TRBJ1-1; 11 bases align to TRBD1. Losses at the gene ends were 8 bases for V and 6 bases for J; bases not matched to a gene: 11. Germline assignment: CDR1 ENHRY and CDR2 SYGVKD. This CDR3 comprises 15 residues. CDR3 nucleotides: TGTGCCATCGGGGAACCGGGACAGGGGGTTTCTGAAGCTTTCTTT. Translation gives CAIGEPGQGVSEAFF.

This clone was recorded only once. V is TRBV5-1 and J is TRBJ2-5; a weak D match, TRBD2 (5 bases). The end of the DNA fits TRBJ2-7 better, so the J call may be wrong. Germline values: CDR1 SGHRS, CDR2 YFSETQ. This CDR3 is 11 amino acids long. CDR3: CASSFGNEQYF. The CDR3 bases are TGCGCCAGCAGCTTCGGGAACGAGCAGTACTTC.

This chain joins TRBV9 and TRBJ2-5, with D possibly matching TRBD1 (6 bases). Germline V gene lookup returns CDR1 SGDLS and CDR2 YYNGEE. V gave up 0 bases and J gave up 7 bases, with 16 bases separating them. CDR3 length equals 15 residues. DNA for the CDR3: TGTGCCAGCAGCGTAGGGGGGCCTCAAGACGGGACCCAGTACTTC. This codes for CASSVGGPQDGTQYF.

This sequence joins TRBV7-6 and TRBJ2-3, with 10 bases aligning to TRBD2. The germline CDR1 and CDR2 sequences are SGHVS and FNYEAQ. The CDR3 contains 15 residues. Trimming cost V 2 bases and J 6 bases; bases outside gene matches: 5. Here the CDR3 DNA reads TGTGCCAGCAGCTTAAATAGCGGGGGGTTGGATACGCAGTATTTT. Protein sequence: CASSLNSGGLDTQYF.

CDR3 DNA: TGTGCCAGCAGCTTAGGTACTGGGGCCAACGTCCTGACTTTC. Its protein product is CASSLGTGANVLTF. V and J are TRBV7-2 and TRBJ2-6; D remains ambiguous. This CDR3 is 14 amino acids long. V lost 1 base and J lost 2, with 3 bases in between. The germline V gene has CDR1 SGHTA and CDR2 FQGNSA.

This chain joins TRBV5-4 and TRBJ2-3; unclear D gene. Germline-derived CDR1 and CDR2 are SGHNT and YYREEE (reference sequence). The CDR3 consists of 12 residues. V lost 2 bases and J 6 bases, leaving 7 bases between the germline ends. The CDR3: CASSFGVDTQYF. The CDR3 DNA reads as TGTGCCAGCAGCTTCGGTGTGGATACGCAGTATTTT.

The CDR3 DNA reads as TGTGCCAGCAGTTTAAGGACAGGGAATTACGAGCAGTACTTC. Its protein is CASSLRTGNYEQYF. V usage is TRBV27 and J usage is TRBJ2-7; 8 nucleotides line up with TRBD1. CDR3 length: 14 residues. J gave up 4 bases and V 2 bases, and 4 bases lay outside the gene matches. Germline loops: CDR1 MNHEY, CDR2 SMNVEV (reference sequence).

V gene TRBV7-9 combines with J gene TRBJ1-2; 7 bases line up with TRBD1. CDR1 and CDR2 (germline): SEHNR, FQNEAQ (reference sequence). V was clipped by 5 bases and J by 0 bases; unmatched bases: 18. The CDR3 consists of 19 residues. CDR3 protein: CASSNQWGDRAGANYGYTF. The CDR3 DNA reads TGTGCCAGCAGCAACCAATGGGGGGACAGAGCAGGGGCTAACTATGGCTACACCTTC.

CDR3 nucleotides: TGCGCCAGCAGATTTTCGGGACAAAACATGAACACTGAAGCTTTCTTT. This translates into CASRFSGQNMNTEAFF. The rearrangement uses TRBV5-1 and TRBJ1-1, with D possibly being TRBD1 (6 bases). Germline CDR1 is SGHRS and CDR2 is YFSETQ. This CDR3 is 16 amino acids long. V gave up 5 bases and J gave up 0 bases, with 17 bases separating them.

The chain has TRBV29-1 and TRBJ1-2, with 8 bases lining up with TRBD1. Germline lookup yields CDR1 SQVTM and CDR2 ANQGSEA. The CDR3 contains 15 residues. With 5 bases clipped from V and 4 bases from J, the junction kept 12 bases outside the gene matches. CDR3: CSVTSPDRVTYGYTF. CDR3 sequence (DNA): TGCAGCGTTACCTCACCGGACAGGGTCACCTATGGCTACACCTTC.

This rearrangement joins TRBV2 to TRBJ1-2; D is perhaps TRBD1 (5 bases). Trimming took off 9 bases at V and 0 bases at J, with 17 bases between the two ends. The length of the CDR3 is 15 residues. The germline CDR1 and CDR2 sequences are SNHLY and FYNNEI. The chain's CDR3 is CASRLEAGPNYGYTF. In DNA, the CDR3 is TGTGCCAGTCGGTTAGAAGCGGGACCTAACTATGGCTACACCTTC.

The chain joins TRBV28 to TRBJ2-1; possibly TRBD2 for D (6 bases). CDR1 MDHEN and CDR2 SYDVKM come from the germline V gene. Trimming pared 6 bases from V and 12 bases from J, leaving 18 bases between. CDR3 size: 13 residues. CDR3 region: CASSTMGLLMQFF. The DNA for the CDR3 is TGTGCCAGCAGCACCATGGGACTGCTTATGCAGTTCTTC.

The V call is TRBV10-1, the J call TRBJ2-2, with 7 bases aligning to TRBD1. CDR1 and CDR2 from the germline V gene are WNHNN and SYGVQD (reference sequence). V shed 8 bases, J shed 2 bases, and the junction held 5 bases outside the gene matches. CDR3 length: 14 amino acids. Written as DNA, the CDR3 is TGCGCCAGCCCCGGGACAGACAACACCGGGGAGCTGTTTTTT. Translating it yields CASPGTDNTGELFF.

V gene TRBV6-1 combines with J gene TRBJ1-1, with D perhaps matching TRBD1 (5 bases). The CDR3 extends over 15 amino acids. Germline V lookup: CDR1 MNHNS, CDR2 SASEGT. Trimming left V 2 bases short and J 5 bases short, with 15 bases between. In nucleotides, the CDR3 is TGTGCCAGCAGTGAATCCCCCGGGGGAAGGACTGAAGCTTTCTTT. This encodes CASSESPGGRTEAFF.

V gene TRBV9 combines with J gene TRBJ2-7, with a weak D call TRBD2 (6 bases). CDR1 is SGDLS and CDR2 is YYNGEE in the germline V gene. The CDR3 has 13 amino acids. Deletions cut 0 bases from V and 5 bases from J, with 9 bases between. The CDR3 nucleotides are TGTGCCAGCAGCGTAGGGGGCGGGGACGAGCAGTACTTC. It is translated as CASSVGGGDEQYF.

This chain joins TRBV5-1 and TRBJ1-1; D perhaps matches TRBD1 (5 bases). The CDR3 is made up of 13 amino acids. The germline V gene encodes CDR1 SGHRS and CDR2 YFSETQ. Trimming stripped 8 bases from V and 1 base from J, with 12 bases between. The CDR3 loop is CASGRQQNTEAFF. In DNA, the CDR3 is TGCGCCAGTGGCAGACAGCAGAACACTGAAGCTTTCTTT.

This clone was observed once. CDR3 in amino acids: CASEGMGREQYF. The CDR3 DNA reads TGTGCCAGCGAAGGGATGGGGCGCGAGCAGTACTTC. The chain has TRBV28 and TRBJ2-7, with D tentatively TRBD1 (5 bases). The germline CDR1 and CDR2 sequences are MDHEN and SYDVKM. V dropped 8 bases and J dropped 6 bases, with 14 bases sitting between them. CDR3 size: 12 residues.

The rearrangement uses TRBV7-8 and TRBJ2-5, with 9 bases matching TRBD2. The CDR3 covers 18 residues. The trim removed 2 bases at V and 5 bases at J, leaving 15 bases unmatched. Germline CDR1 SGHVS, CDR2 FQNEAQ. The CDR3 coding sequence is TGTGCCAGCAGCTTACGGCGGACTCCAGCGGGAGGTGTGGAGACCCAGTACTTC. Amino acid sequence: CASSLRRTPAGGVETQYF.

This chain uses TRBV5-6 with TRBJ2-5, with 7 bases that match TRBD2. After removal of 3 bases from V and 5 bases from J, the junction contained 10 bases not matched to a gene. Germline V gives CDR1 SGHDT, CDR2 YYEEEE. The CDR3 contains 15 residues. The CDR3 DNA follows: TGTGCCAGCAGCTCCTGGGGGGGGTTGGGGGAGACCCAGTACTTC. Residues: CASSSWGGLGETQYF.